The 2 T cell receptor beta chains listed next were all sequenced from one sample in a study of T cell repertoires in cytomegalovirus infection. TCRdb re-called the reads with MiXCR, one entry per CDR3 protein. The repertoire holds around 490,000 distinct CDR3 sequences, with approximately 25% as singletons. The sequenced sample was PBMCs. The receptors were gathered from a human donor in good health (CMV status not recorded). Some clones in this sample may be carry-over from other donors' samples.

This clonotype was found a few times. This chain links TRBV28 with TRBJ1-5; unclear D gene. CDR1 and CDR2 (germline): MDHEN, SYDVKM. This CDR3 has 16 amino acids. V shed 6 bases and J shed 2 bases, with 17 bases lying between them. CDR3: CASSLAQTMGNQPQHF. DNA for the CDR3: TGTGCCAGCAGCCTAGCTCAGACTATGGGCAATCAGCCCCAGCATTTT.

This clonotype appeared a few times. At one end the junction does not follow the germline gene, possibly because of a read error. This chain connects TRBV15 to TRBJ1-1; D not resolved. The germline V gene encodes CDR1 LNHNV and CDR2 YYDKDF (reference sequence). CDR3 length: 11 amino acids. The CDR3 loop is CATGDYTEAFF. As DNA, the CDR3 is TGTGCCACCGGTGACTACACCGAAGCTTTCTTT.